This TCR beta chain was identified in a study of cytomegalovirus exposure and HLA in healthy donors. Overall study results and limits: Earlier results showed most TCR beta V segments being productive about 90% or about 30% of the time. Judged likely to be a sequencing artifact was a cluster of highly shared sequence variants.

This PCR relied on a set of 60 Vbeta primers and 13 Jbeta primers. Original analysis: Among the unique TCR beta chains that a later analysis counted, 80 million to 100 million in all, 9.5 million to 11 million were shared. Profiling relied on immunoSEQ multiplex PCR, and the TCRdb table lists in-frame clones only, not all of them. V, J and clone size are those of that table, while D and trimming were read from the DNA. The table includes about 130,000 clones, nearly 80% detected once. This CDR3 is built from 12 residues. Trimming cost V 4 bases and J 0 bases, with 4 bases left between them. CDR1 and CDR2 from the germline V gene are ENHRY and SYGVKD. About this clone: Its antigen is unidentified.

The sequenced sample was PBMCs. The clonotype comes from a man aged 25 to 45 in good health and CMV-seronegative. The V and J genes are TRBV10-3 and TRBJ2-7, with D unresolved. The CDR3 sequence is CAISVSSYEQYF. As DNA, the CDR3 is TGTGCCATCAGTGTTAGCTCCTACGAGCAGTACTTC.